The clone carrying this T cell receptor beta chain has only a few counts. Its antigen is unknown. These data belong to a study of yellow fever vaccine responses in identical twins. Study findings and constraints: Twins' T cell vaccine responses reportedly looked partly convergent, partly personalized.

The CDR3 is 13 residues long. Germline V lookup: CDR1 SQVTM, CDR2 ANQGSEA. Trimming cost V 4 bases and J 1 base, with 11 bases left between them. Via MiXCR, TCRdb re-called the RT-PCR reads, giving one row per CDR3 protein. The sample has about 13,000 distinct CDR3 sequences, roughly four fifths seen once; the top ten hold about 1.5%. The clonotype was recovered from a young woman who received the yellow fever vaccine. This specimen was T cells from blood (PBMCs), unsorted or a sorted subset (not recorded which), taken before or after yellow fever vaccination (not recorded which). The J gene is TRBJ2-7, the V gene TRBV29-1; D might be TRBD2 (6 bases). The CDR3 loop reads CSVVVAESYEQYF. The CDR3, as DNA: TGCAGCGTTGTCGTAGCGGAGTCCTACGAGCAGTACTTC.